A selection of T cell receptor beta chains follows, all from one sample in a study of cytotoxic CD8 clonotypes in ibrutinib-treated CLL. The table came from immunoSEQ multiplex PCR; TCRdb's copy has only in-frame clones and leaves some out. The table has over 200,000 clones, 60% to 80% seen once. The input for sequencing was PBMCs, taken after 12 months of ibrutinib treatment. The receptors here all came from a human donor with chronic lymphocytic leukemia. CDR3s include the opening cysteine and the closing phenylalanine or tryptophan.

J gene	V gene	CDR3 protein
TRBJ2-5	TRBV29-1	CSVVSGMYQETQYF
TRBJ2-2	TRBV7-3	CASTLQGPRPGELFF
TRBJ2-7	TRBV4-1	CASSQPVRSYEQYF
TRBJ2-3	TRBV19	CASSIDLGTSGATDTQYF
TRBJ2-3	TRBV30	CAWGLDTQYF
TRBJ2-3	TRBV5-4	CASSLVGRMSTDTQYF
TRBJ2-4	TRBV29-1	CSVKDQGKNIQYF
TRBJ1-4	TRBV7-2	CASSLASWQGEGKLFF
TRBJ2-3	TRBV6-1	CASSEDSGRDTQYF
TRBJ2-7	TRBV5-1	CASSRAANYEQYF
TRBJ1-1	TRBV6-4	CASSVGTGISEAFF
TRBJ2-3	TRBV4-1	CASSQDGQAGSLTDTQYF
TRBJ2-5	TRBV10-2	CASSAQGATQYF
TRBJ1-4	TRBV28	CASSSTRLSEKLFF
TRBJ2-7	TRBV5-1	CASSFTGGTGREQYF
TRBJ2-3	TRBV4-2	CASSLGLRQGAPTDTQYF
TRBJ2-3	TRBV11-2	CASSPGPSGLLTDTQYF
TRBJ1-1	TRBV25-1	CASRTRGAAFF
TRBJ2-7	TRBV4-3	CASSPGGGRAGYEQYF
TRBJ2-7	TRBV6-5	CASSYVQGSTEQYF
TRBJ2-7	TRBV14	CASSRGREGLRFVHDEQYF
TRBJ2-7	TRBV5-1	CASSWDRDTYEQYF
TRBJ1-6	TRBV6-5	CASSSYNSPLHF
TRBJ1-2	TRBV30	CAWSVHPGDGYTF
TRBJ2-5	TRBV7-2	CASSLTGVGDQYF
TRBJ2-7	TRBV25-1	CASTGTGPRAAAREQYF
TRBJ1-1	TRBV30	CAWSPQNTEAFF
TRBJ2-7	TRBV7-2	CASSLALVSPPLEQYF
TRBJ2-1	TRBV4-1	CASSQDGPQGEMDEQFF
TRBJ2-2	TRBV27	CASSPERIQGAFNTGELFF
TRBJ1-1	TRBV29-1	CSVEDQRGGWTEAFF
TRBJ2-7	TRBV11-2	CASSLAAGVGAYEQYF
TRBJ2-5	TRBV28	CASSLPRELVETQYF
TRBJ2-1	TRBV4-1	CASSPTGSSYNEQFF
TRBJ2-3	TRBV9	CASSADSGQGPEDTQYF
TRBJ2-7	TRBV28	CASSSLRSPYEQYF
TRBJ2-5	TRBV7-9	CASSLFRQALEETQYF